The TCR beta chain described here comes from a study of blood T cell repertoires in COVID-19. The overall study: Samples taken during acute and convalescent COVID-19 were collected in the United States, Italy and Spain.

Only in-frame clones appear in the TCRdb table, and some are missing; sequencing was by immunoSEQ multiplex PCR. This sample has approximately 310,000 clones, with more than 75% found just once. The V segment lost 5 bases and the J segment 2 bases; nucleotides outside the gene matches: 4. The CDR3 contains 16 residues. Germline CDR1 reads SNHLY; CDR2 reads FYNNEI. This clone was counted between two and nine times. Source material: peripheral blood. The TCR originated in a woman aged 45-65 years who had recovered from COVID-19. The chain uses TRBV2 and TRBJ2-6, with TRBD1 identical over 9 bases. The DNA of the CDR3 is TGTGCCAGCAGTCAGACAGGGGGTGCTGGGGCCAACGTCCTGACTTTC. Protein: CASSQTGGAGANVLTF. The variable domain in full, completed from reference TRBV2 and TRBJ2-6, reads EPEVTQTPSHQVTQMGQEVILRCVPISNHLYFYWYRQILGQKVEFLVSFYNNEISEKSEIFDDQFSVERPDGSNFTLKIRSTKLEDSAMYFCASSQTGGAGANVLTFGAGSRLTVL.